This T cell receptor beta chain appears in the sequencing data of a study of Ad26.COV2.S vaccination and SARS-CoV-2 variants. Study in general: Dosing was one shot or two shots 56 days apart.

Repertoires were generated with immunoSEQ multiplex PCR, while TCRdb's copy carries only in-frame clones and drops some. The sample gives approximately 360,000 clones, approximately 83% of which show up once; about 7.1% is in the top ten. Indicated treatment: about 20 received Ad26.COV2.S at low or high dose, single or two shots; five or six received placebo; per-sample allocation not given. Material that was analyzed had been drawn on day 63 after the first vaccine or placebo injection. An Ad26 vector carrying the Wuhan-strain SARS-CoV-2 spike served as the vaccine. The CDR3 has 13 residues. V was pared by 8 bases and J by 4 bases, with 15 bases between.

The chain is built from TRBV12-3 or TRBV12-4 and TRBJ2-7; D is perhaps TRBD1 (5 bases). This TCR derives from a person aged 18-60 years who received the Ad26.COV2.S COVID-19 vaccine or a placebo. The sequencing used peripheral blood, collected in a trial of Ad26.COV2.S vaccine versus placebo. This CDR3 is CASLGAGKYEQYF. Written as DNA, the CDR3 is TGTGCCAGCCTAGGGGCAGGGAAGTACGAGCAGTACTTC.